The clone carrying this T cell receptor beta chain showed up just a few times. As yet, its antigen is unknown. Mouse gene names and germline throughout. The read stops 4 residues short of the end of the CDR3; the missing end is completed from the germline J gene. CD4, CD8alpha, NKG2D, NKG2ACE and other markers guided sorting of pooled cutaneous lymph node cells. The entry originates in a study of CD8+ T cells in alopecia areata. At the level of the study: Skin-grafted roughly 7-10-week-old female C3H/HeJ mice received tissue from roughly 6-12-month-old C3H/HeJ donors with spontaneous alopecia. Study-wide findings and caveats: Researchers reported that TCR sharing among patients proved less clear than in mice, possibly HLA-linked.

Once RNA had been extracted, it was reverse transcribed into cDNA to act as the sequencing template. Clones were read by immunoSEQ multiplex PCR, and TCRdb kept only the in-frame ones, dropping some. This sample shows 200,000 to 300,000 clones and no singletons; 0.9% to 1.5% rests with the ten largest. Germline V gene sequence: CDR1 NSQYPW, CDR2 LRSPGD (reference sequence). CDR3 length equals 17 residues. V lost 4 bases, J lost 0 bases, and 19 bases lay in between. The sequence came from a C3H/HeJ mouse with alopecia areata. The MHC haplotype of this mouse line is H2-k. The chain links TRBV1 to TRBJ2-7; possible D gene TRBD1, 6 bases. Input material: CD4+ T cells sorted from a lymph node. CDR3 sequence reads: CTCSGESAGTNSYEQYF. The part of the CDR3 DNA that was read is TGCACCTGCAGTGGAGAGTCCGCCGGGACAAACTCCTAT.